The 3 T cell receptor beta chains given below trace back to one sample, sequenced in a study of OX40 agonist ivuxolimab in advanced cancers. The repertoire was sequenced with immunoSEQ multiplex PCR; TCRdb's copy has only in-frame clones and lacks some. The data hold nearly 110,000 clones, with 90% observed a single time. Sequenced material: CD4+ or CD8+ T cells sorted from blood, taken in a trial of the OX40 agonist ivuxolimab. These receptor sequences come from an adult with an advanced solid tumor such as melanoma, head and neck, liver or kidney cancer.

This chain links TRBV5-1 with TRBJ1-1; D is unclear. The length of the CDR3 is 14 residues. Germline CDR1 SGHRS, CDR2 YFSETQ. Trimming shortened V by 0 bases and J by 3 bases, and 9 bases separated the two germline ends. DNA of the CDR3: TGCGCCAGCAGCTTGGATGGCAGCTACACTGAAGCTTTCTTT. It encodes CASSLDGSYTEAFF.

The V gene is TRBV10-3, the J gene TRBJ1-1; the D is unclear. This CDR3 has 14 residues. The V gene's germline CDR1 is ENHRY and CDR2 SYGVKD. Trimming cost V 0 bases and J 4 bases, with 9 bases left between them. CDR3 bases: TGTGCCATCAGTGAGTCGCGGGTGAGCACTGAAGCTTTCTTT. It codes for CAISESRVSTEAFF.

This clone was counted only a few times. The chain combines TRBV28 with TRBJ1-5; D ambiguous. The V end was cut by 3 bases, the J end by 2 bases, with 5 bases between. The germline gives CDR1 MDHEN, CDR2 SYDVKM. The CDR3 is 13 amino acids. The CDR3 here is CASSFVGNQPQHF. CDR3 nucleotide sequence: TGTGCCAGCAGTTTCGTGGGCAATCAGCCCCAGCATTTT.